The T cell receptor beta chain described here comes from a study of T-cell memory formation after mild COVID-19 (dated by TCRdb to the early 2020s). About the full investigation: TCR sequence clusters from the two donors were found to be largely donor specific. In two donors, T-cell clones that expanded and contracted after mild COVID-19 were followed by sequencing TCRalpha and TCRbeta repertoires longitudinally. Two young, previously healthy adult volunteers made up the cohort, one male and one female. Summary of the overall study and its limitations: Clones contracting from day 15 to 85 had balanced CD4/CD8 phenotypes, while a second wave expanding from day 15 to 37 was biased towards CD4+. The study included only a couple of mild cases, and larger cohorts that include severe cases with pre-infection samples were judged to be necessary. Some responding clones were found in pre-infection memory, which suggests that pre-existing cross-reactive memory T cells took part in the SARS-CoV-2 response. Contracting CD4+ clones were located mainly in the CM and EM memory subsets, whereas CD8+ clones were found to be enriched in EMRA. Whether the second-wave clones peaking on day 37 were SARS-CoV-2 specific was not confirmed.

A note on this clonotype: The antigen this receptor binds is unknown. No qualities accompany the bases; no much larger clone lies one base away.

PBMCs were isolated by Ficoll-Paque density gradient centrifugation. According to the germline V gene (reference sequence), CDR1 reads MNHNY and CDR2 reads SVGAGI. The CDR3, from cysteine to phenylalanine, totals 12 residues. The DNA shown is the 36-base CDR3, in frame from base 1. The V and J ends are trimmed by 6 bases and 14 bases, leaving 16 bases between them. Sequencing instrument: Illumina NovaSeq 6000. TCRalpha and TCRbeta cDNA libraries were built by 5'RACE with constant-segment primers, adding sample barcodes and unique molecular identifiers. Trizol reagent was used to extract RNA from every sample. The libraries were amplified in two PCR steps, and the second step added a second sample barcode and Illumina TruSeq adapters. Libraries were sequenced on an Illumina NovaSeq with 2 x 150 bp paired-end reads. For the original study's pipeline: Reads were demultiplexed and collapsed into UMI-guided consensus sequences with migec v1.2.7. Using mixcr v2.1.11, UMI consensuses were aligned to TRA and TRB V and J templates and then assembled into clonotypes. A clonotype was counted as expanded or contracted only when both edgeR and NoisET called the clonotype significant, with the noise models trained on biological replicates. For edgeR calls, a false discovery rate-adjusted p below 0.01 and a log2 fold-change threshold of 1 were applied. As an exploratory analysis of dynamics, max-normalized trajectories of the 1000 most abundant clonotypes were examined by PCA with hierarchical clustering. The CD4 or CD8 phenotype of responding clones was assigned using the separately sequenced CD4+ and CD8+ repertoires. Using fastp trimming at Q25 and MiXCR clonotype assembly, TCRdb reanalyzed the public sequencing data and kept in-frame beta chains. Duplicate CDR3 protein sequences are folded into a single record with the most common DNA and genes. The V and J calls were determined by TCRdb, not by the authors. The sample data list 470,000 or so distinct CDR3 sequences, and over 15% of these were observed just once. Approximately 8.4% of the sample lies in the top ten.

The sequence was obtained from an adult woman who had mild COVID-19 (a few samples of this study predate the infection). The sample titles of this study are shuffled in the database, so cell type and time point are left out; the donor was told from shared clones. This receptor chain uses TRBV6-6 and TRBJ1-4; TRBD1 is possibly the D segment (5 matching bases). Sequenced sample: PBMCs or a T cell subset sorted from them (not recorded which). The CDR3 loop reads CASSSGASRLFF. The nucleotide sequence is given as TGTGCCAGCAGCTCCGGGGCCTCTAGGCTGTTTTTT.